The 11 T cell receptor beta chains presented below share a single source sample, sequenced in a study of blood T cell repertoires in COVID-19. Measured with immunoSEQ multiplex PCR; TCRdb has only the in-frame clones, and not every one. Of 250,000 or so clones listed, 80% to 90% are singletons. The sequencing sample was made of PBMCs or T cells enriched from blood (not recorded which). The origin of the receptors is a woman in her 30s who had been exposed to COVID-19.

CDR3 amino acids: CASSYIRGHRTEAFF. The CDR3 region has the DNA TGTGCCAGCAGTTACATTAGGGGGCATAGGACTGAAGCTTTCTTT. This rearrangement joins TRBV6-5 to TRBJ1-1; TRBD1 matches 7 bases. CDR1 and CDR2 (germline): MNHEY, SVGAGI. The CDR3 has 15 amino acids. V was clipped by 2 bases and J by 5 bases; unmatched bases: 8.

The rearrangement joins TRBV27 to TRBJ2-7, with D possibly being TRBD2 (6 bases). The CDR3 consists of 19 residues. Germline V gene lookup returns CDR1 MNHEY and CDR2 SMNVEV (reference sequence). With 0 bases removed from V and 4 bases from J, the gap between germline ends came to 25 bases. CDR3 sequence (DNA): TGTGCCAGCAGTTTATCTATCCCTGGGACGTCCGGGACTCGTTACGAGCAGTACTTC. Its translation is CASSLSIPGTSGTRYEQYF.

To note about this clone: The same CDR3 can be traced to other DNA sequences in this sample. V gene TRBV5-1 combines with J gene TRBJ2-7, with a weak D call TRBD1 (5 bases). Germline V gene sequence: CDR1 SGHRS, CDR2 YFSETQ. Trimming left V 4 bases short and J 1 base short, with 9 bases between. This CDR3 contains 13 residues. The CDR3 region is CASSLGQSYEQYF. CDR3 DNA sequence: TGCGCCAGCAGCCTTGGACAATCCTACGAGCAGTACTTC.

This clone was seen only once. The chain combines TRBV24-1 with TRBJ2-7; 8 positions match TRBD2. With V trimmed by 9 bases and J by 4 bases, 10 bases remained unmatched. The CDR3 sequence is 14 residues long. Germline CDR1 and CDR2: KGHDR and SFDVKD. The CDR3 loop is CATGRGSGSYEQYF. CDR3 nucleotides: TGTGCCACCGGAAGAGGGAGCGGGAGTTACGAGCAGTACTTC.

This sequence joins TRBV29-1 and TRBJ2-7; TRBD1 agrees at 8 bases. Germline CDR1 is SQVTM and CDR2 is ANQGSEA. CDR3 size: 11 residues. The V segment lost 7 bases and the J segment 6 bases; nucleotides outside the gene matches: 5. The CDR3 loop reads CSAGQGVEQYF. For the CDR3, the DNA is TGCAGCGCAGGACAGGGAGTCGAGCAGTACTTC.

This chain uses TRBV19 with TRBJ1-1; D remains unclear. Germline V lookup: CDR1 LNHDA, CDR2 SQIVND (reference sequence). The germline V and J ends were trimmed by 4 bases and 4 bases, with 16 bases remaining between them. The CDR3 contains 15 residues. CDR3: CASSNSGEVSTEAFF. As DNA, the CDR3 is TGTGCCAGTAGTAACAGTGGGGAGGTATCCACTGAAGCTTTCTTT. Complete variable domain (other parts from reference TRBV19 and TRBJ1-1): DGGITQSPKYLFRKEGQNVTLSCEQNLNHDAMYWYRQDPGQGLRLIYYSQIVNDFQKGDIAEGYSVSREKKESFPLTVTSAQKNPTAFYLCASSNSGEVSTEAFFGQGTRLTVV.

The chain carries TRBV10-2 and TRBJ2-3, with a weak D call TRBD2 (5 bases). Germline CDR1 WSHSY, CDR2 SAAADI. V was cut by 7 bases and J by 6 bases, with 17 bases left in between. The CDR3 covers 14 residues. In DNA form, the CDR3 reads TGCGCCAGCAAGCTGAACTCCCCGGGGGATACGCAGTATTTT. Its protein product is CASKLNSPGDTQYF.

Comment on this clone: The same CDR3 can be traced to other DNA sequences in this sample. This chain links TRBV5-1 with TRBJ2-5; D is unclear. Trimming removed 4 bases from V and 1 base from J, with 8 bases in between. The CDR3 sequence is 13 residues long. Germline lookup yields CDR1 SGHRS and CDR2 YFSETQ. The CDR3 loop reads CASSPGSQETQYF. Here the CDR3 DNA reads TGCGCCAGCAGCCCCGGTAGCCAAGAGACCCAGTACTTC.

The rearrangement joins TRBV19 to TRBJ1-1, with D possibly TRBD1 on 6 matching bases. Germline lookup yields CDR1 LNHDA and CDR2 SQIVND (reference sequence). The germline V and J ends were trimmed by 5 bases and 7 bases, with 8 bases remaining between them. This CDR3 comprises 11 residues. The CDR3 region has the DNA TGTGCCAGTAGTGGACAGATTGAAGCTTTCTTT. Translation gives CASSGQIEAFF.

The chain carries TRBV19 and TRBJ1-5, with D unresolved. This CDR3 comprises 12 residues. Trimming shortened V by 4 bases and J by 11 bases, and 12 bases separated the two germline ends. CDR1 LNHDA and CDR2 SQIVND come from the germline V gene (reference sequence). The CDR3 bases are TGTGCCAGTAGTACCGCCCGGCGGGCCCAGCATTTT. This gives the protein CASSTARRAQHF.

This rearrangement joins TRBV10-1 to TRBJ2-2, with a possible D match to TRBD2 (6 bases). Trimming took 6 bases from V and 4 from J, leaving 12 bases between them. The CDR3 is 14 amino acids. CDR1 WNHNN and CDR2 SYGVQD come from the germline V gene (reference sequence). CDR3 amino acids: CASSGGMITGELFF. The CDR3, as DNA: TGCGCCAGCAGCGGCGGGATGATCACCGGGGAGCTGTTTTTT.